This T cell receptor (beta chain) was captured by sequencing in a study of T cells in Graves' hyperthyroidism and ophthalmopathy. General observations from the study: The model's output predicted ophthalmopathy at a median of around 6.9 months prior to onset. Most thyroid clonotypes that were expanded above 0.001 also turned up in blood.

A word on this clonotype: What it binds is unknown. Given a much more abundant clone one base away, this may be a read error.

TCR beta CDR3 regions were amplified from RNA. An initial round of RT-PCR targeting the TCR CDR3 relied on the HTBI primer set. One entry per CDR3 protein results from TCRdb running MiXCR on the multiplex PCR reads. The sample has roughly 700,000 distinct CDR3 sequences; over 35% are singletons. Diagnosis rested on symptoms, serum thyroxine and TRAb, thyroid ultrasound, and orbital computed tomography. CDR1 is LGHNT and CDR2 is FRNRAP in the germline V gene. There are 12 residues in the CDR3. The chain joins TRBV12-5 to TRBJ2-7; D possibly corresponds to TRBD1 (5 bases). The sequenced sample consisted of blood. The receptor's source is a woman aged 40-49 years with Graves' hyperthyroidism. The CDR3 DNA sequence: TGTGCCTGCAGCTCCAGGGTGGCTGTGCAGTACTTC. It is translated as CACSSRVAVQYF. The variable domain in full, completed from reference TRBV12-5 and TRBJ2-7, reads DARVTQTPRHKVTEMGQEVTMRCQPILGHNTVFWYRQTMMQGLELLAYFRNRAPLDDSGMPKDRFSAEMPDATLATLKIQPSEPRDSAVYFCACSSRVAVQYFGPGTRLTVT.